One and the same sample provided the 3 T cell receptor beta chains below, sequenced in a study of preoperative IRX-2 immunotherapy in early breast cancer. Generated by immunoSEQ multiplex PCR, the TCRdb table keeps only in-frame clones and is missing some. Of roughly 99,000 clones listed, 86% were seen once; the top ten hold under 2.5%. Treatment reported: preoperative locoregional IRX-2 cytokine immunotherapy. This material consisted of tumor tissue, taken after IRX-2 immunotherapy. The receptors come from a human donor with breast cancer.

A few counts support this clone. The CDR3 DNA follows: TGTGCCAGCAGCTTTGGACAGGGGAATGAAAAACTGTTTTTT. This translates into CASSFGQGNEKLFF. The rearrangement uses TRBV11-3 and TRBJ1-4, with 9 bases lining up with TRBD1. Losses at the gene ends were 3 bases for V and 5 bases for J; bases not matched to a gene: 1. This CDR3 region has 14 residues. Per germline, CDR1 SGHNT and CDR2 YENEEA.

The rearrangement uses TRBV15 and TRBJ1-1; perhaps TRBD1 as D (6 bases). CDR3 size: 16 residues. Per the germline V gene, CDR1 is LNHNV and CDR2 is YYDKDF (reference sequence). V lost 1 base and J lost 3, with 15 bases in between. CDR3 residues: CATSRVRGKEDTEAFF. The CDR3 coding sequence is TGTGCCACCAGCAGAGTAAGGGGGAAAGAAGACACTGAAGCTTTCTTT. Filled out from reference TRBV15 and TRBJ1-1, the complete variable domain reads DAMVIQNPRYQVTQFGKPVTLSCSQTLNHNVMYWYQQKSSQAPKLLFHYYDKDFNNEADTPDNFQSRRPNTSFCFLDIRSPGLGDTAMYLCATSRVRGKEDTEAFFGQGTRLTVV.

CDR3 loop: CASSVPGRSYGYTF. The CDR3, as DNA: TGTGCCAGCAGTGTCCCGGGTCGAAGCTATGGCTACACCTTC. The gene calls are TRBV28 and TRBJ1-2; D not resolved. Trimming removed 5 bases at V and 4 bases at J, with 14 bases between. Germline CDR1 MDHEN, CDR2 SYDVKM. This CDR3 is 14 amino acids long.